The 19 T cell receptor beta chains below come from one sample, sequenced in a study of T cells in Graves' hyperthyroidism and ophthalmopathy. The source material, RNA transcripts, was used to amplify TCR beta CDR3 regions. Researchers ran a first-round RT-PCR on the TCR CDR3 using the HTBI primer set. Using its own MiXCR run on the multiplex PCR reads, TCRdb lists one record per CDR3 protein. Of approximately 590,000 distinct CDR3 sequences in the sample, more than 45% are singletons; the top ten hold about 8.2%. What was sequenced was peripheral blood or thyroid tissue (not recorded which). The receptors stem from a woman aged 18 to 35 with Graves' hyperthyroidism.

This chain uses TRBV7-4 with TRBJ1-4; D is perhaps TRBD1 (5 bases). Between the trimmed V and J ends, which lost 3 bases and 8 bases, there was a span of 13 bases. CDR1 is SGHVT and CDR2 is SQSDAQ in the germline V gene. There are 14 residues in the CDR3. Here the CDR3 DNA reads TGTGCCAGCAGCTTGCGGACACGGTGGGAAAAACTGTTTTTT. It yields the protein CASSLRTRWEKLFF.

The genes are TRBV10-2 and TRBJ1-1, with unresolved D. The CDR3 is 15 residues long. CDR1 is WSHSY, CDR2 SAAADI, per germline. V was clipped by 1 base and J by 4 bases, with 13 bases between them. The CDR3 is CASSEFTSGLTEAFF. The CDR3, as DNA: TGCGCCAGCAGTGAGTTTACCTCAGGTCTCACTGAAGCTTTCTTT.

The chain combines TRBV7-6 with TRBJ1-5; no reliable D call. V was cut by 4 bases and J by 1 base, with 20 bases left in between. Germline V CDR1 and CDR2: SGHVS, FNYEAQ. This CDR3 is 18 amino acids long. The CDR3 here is CASSSLPRRQSSNQPQHF. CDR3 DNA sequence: TGTGCCAGCAGCTCACTCCCCCGTCGACAATCCAGCAATCAGCCCCAGCATTTT. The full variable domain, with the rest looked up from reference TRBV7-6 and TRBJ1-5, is GAGVSQSPRYKVTKRGQDVALRCDPISGHVSLYWYRQALGQGPEFLTYFNYEAQQDKSGLPNDRFSAERPEGSISTLTIQRTEQRDSAMYRCASSSLPRRQSSNQPQHFGDGTRLSIL.

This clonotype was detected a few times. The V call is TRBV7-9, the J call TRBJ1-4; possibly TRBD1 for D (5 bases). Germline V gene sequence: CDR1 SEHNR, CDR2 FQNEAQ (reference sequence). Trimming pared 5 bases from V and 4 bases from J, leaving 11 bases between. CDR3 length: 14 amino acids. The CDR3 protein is CASSHRDVNEKLFF. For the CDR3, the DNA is TGTGCCAGCAGCCACCGGGACGTTAATGAAAAACTGTTTTTT.

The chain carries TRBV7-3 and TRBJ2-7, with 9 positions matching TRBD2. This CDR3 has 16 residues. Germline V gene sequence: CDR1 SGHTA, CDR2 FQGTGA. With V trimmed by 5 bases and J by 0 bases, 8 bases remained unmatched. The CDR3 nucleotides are TGTGCCAGCAGCGGTCGTAGCGGGAGCTTCTCCTACGAGCAGTACTTC. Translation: CASSGRSGSFSYEQYF.

The CDR3 sequence is CSTHRGTEAFF. The DNA of the CDR3 is TGCAGCACTCACAGGGGGACCGAAGCTTTCTTT. The rearrangement joins TRBV29-1 to TRBJ1-1; the match to TRBD1 covers 8 bases. The V and J ends lost 8 bases and 8 bases, in that order; junction bases with no gene match: 7. Germline loops: CDR1 SQVTM, CDR2 ANQGSEA. This CDR3 has 11 amino acids.

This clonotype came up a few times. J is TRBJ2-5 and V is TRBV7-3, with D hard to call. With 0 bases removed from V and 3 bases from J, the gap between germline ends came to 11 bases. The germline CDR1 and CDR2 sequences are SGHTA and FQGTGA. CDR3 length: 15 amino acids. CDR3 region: CASSLTDEPKETQYF. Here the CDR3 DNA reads TGTGCCAGCAGCTTAACGGACGAGCCCAAAGAGACCCAGTACTTC.

The CDR3 sequence: CASRFGAGAHNYGYTF. CDR3 DNA: TGTGCCAGCAGATTTGGAGCGGGGGCTCATAACTATGGCTACACCTTC. The V gene is TRBV2, the J gene TRBJ1-2; D may be TRBD1 (6 bases). There are 16 residues in the CDR3. Trimming removed 6 bases at V and 1 base at J, with 18 bases between. Germline lookup yields CDR1 SNHLY and CDR2 FYNNEI.

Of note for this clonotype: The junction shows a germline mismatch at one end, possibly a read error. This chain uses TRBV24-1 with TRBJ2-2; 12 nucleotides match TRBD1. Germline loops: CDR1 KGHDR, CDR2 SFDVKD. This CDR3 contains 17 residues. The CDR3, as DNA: TGTGCCACCAGCTTACCGGGACAGGGGGCGAACACCGGGGAGCTGTCTTGG. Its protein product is CATSLPGQGANTGELSW.

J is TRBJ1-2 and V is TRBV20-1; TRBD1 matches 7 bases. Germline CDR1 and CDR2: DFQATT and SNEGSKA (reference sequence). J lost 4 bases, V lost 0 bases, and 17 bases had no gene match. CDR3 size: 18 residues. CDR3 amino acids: CSARDRDREDWVSYGYTF. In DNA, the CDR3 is TGCAGTGCTAGAGACCGCGACAGGGAAGATTGGGTCAGCTATGGCTACACCTTC.

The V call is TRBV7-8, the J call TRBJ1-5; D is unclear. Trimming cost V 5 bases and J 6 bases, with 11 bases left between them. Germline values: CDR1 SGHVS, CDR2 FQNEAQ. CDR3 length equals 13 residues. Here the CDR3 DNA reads TGTGCCAGCAGCCTAAGGAGTAGTCAGCCCCAGCATTTT. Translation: CASSLRSSQPQHF.

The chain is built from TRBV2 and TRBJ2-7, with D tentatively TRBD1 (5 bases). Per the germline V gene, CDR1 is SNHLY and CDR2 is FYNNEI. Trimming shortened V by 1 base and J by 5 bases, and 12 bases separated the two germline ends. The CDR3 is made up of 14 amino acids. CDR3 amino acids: CASSEEEDIDEQYF. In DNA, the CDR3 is TGTGCCAGCAGTGAAGAAGAGGACATAGACGAGCAGTACTTC.

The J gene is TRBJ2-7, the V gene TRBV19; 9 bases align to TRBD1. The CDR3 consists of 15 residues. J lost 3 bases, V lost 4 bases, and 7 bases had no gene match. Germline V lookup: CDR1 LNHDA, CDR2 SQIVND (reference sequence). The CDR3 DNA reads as TGTGCCAGTAGTAGTTATGGGGGACAGGGCTACGAGCAGTACTTC. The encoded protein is CASSSYGGQGYEQYF.

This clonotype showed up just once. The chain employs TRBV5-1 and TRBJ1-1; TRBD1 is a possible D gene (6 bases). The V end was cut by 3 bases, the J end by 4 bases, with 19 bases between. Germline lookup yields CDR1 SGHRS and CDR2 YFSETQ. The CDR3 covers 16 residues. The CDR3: CASSWRGIPPRTEAFF. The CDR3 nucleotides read TGCGCCAGCAGCTGGAGGGGGATCCCTCCCCGCACTGAAGCTTTCTTT.

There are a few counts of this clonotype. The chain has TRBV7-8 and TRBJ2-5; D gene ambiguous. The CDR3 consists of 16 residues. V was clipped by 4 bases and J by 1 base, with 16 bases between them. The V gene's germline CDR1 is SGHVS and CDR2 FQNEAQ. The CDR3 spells CASSWFRNAAQETQYF. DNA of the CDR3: TGTGCCAGCAGCTGGTTCCGAAACGCCGCCCAAGAGACCCAGTACTTC.

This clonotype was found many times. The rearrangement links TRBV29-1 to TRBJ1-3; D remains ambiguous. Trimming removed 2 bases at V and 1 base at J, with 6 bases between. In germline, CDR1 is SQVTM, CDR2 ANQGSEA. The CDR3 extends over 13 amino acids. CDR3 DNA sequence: TGCAGCGTTGAAAGGCTTTCTGGAAACACCATATATTTT. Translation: CSVERLSGNTIYF. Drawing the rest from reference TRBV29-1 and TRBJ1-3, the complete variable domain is SAVISQKPSRDICQRGTSLTIQCQVDSQVTMMFWYRQQPGQSLTLIATANQGSEATYESGFVIDKFPISRPNLTFSTLTVSNMSPEDSSIYLCSVERLSGNTIYFGEGSWLTVV.

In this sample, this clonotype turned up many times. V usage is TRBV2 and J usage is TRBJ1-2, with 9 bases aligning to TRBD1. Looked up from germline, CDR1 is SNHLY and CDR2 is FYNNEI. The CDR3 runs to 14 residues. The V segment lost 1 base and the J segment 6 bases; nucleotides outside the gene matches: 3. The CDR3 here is CASSEDGQGNGYTF. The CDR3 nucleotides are TGTGCCAGCAGTGAAGACGGACAGGGGAATGGCTACACCTTC. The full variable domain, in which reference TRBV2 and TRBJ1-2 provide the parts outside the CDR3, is EPEVTQTPSHQVTQMGQEVILRCVPISNHLYFYWYRQILGQKVEFLVSFYNNEISEKSEIFDDQFSVERPDGSNFTLKIRSTKLEDSAMYFCASSEDGQGNGYTFGSGTRLTVV.

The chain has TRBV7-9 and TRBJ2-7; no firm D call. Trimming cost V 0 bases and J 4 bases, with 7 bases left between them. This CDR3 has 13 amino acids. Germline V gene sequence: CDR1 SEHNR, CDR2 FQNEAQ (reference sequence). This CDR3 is CASSLAELYEQYF. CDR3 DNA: TGTGCCAGCAGCTTAGCGGAACTTTACGAGCAGTACTTC.

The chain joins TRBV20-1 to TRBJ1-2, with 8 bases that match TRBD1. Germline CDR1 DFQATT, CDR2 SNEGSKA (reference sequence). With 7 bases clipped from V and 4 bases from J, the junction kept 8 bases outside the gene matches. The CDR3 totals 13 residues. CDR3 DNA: TGCAGTGGCACTTCAGGGGGCGGCTATGGCTACACCTTC. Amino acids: CSGTSGGGYGYTF.